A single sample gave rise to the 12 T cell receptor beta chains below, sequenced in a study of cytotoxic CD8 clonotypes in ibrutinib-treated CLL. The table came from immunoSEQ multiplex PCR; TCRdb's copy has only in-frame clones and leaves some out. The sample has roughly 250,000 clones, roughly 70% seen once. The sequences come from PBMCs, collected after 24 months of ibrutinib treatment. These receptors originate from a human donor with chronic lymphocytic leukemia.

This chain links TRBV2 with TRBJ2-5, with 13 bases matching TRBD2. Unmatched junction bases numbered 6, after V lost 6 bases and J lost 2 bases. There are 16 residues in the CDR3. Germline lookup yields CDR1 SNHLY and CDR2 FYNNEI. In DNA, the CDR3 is TGTGCCAGCAGCACCGGGACTAGCGGGATACAAGAGACCCAGTACTTC. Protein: CASSTGTSGIQETQYF.

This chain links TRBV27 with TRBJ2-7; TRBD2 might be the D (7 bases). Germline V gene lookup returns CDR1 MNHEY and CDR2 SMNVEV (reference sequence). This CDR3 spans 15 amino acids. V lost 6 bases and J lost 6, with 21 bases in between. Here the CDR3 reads CASSPAFGGGLEQYF. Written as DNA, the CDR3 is TGTGCCAGCAGCCCAGCCTTTGGGGGGGGGCTCGAGCAGTACTTC.

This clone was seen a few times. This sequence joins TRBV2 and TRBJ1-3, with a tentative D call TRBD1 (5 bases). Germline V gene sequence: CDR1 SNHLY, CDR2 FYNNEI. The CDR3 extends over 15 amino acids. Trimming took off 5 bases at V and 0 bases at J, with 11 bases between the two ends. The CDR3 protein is CASSLRQSSGNTIYF. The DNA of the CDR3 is TGTGCCAGCAGTCTCCGACAGAGCTCTGGAAACACCATATATTTT.

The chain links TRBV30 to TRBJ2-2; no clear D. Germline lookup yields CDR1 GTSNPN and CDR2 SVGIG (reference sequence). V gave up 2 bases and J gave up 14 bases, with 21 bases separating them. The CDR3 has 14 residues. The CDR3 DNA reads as TGTGCCTGGAGTCTTCGGACCTCCCTGGGGTTTCTGTTTTTT. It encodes CAWSLRTSLGFLFF.

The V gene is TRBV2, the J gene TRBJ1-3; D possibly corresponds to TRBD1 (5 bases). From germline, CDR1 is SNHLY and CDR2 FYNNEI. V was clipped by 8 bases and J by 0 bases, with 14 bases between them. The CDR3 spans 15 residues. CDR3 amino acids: CASGDDNHSGNTIYF. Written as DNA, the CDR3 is TGTGCCAGCGGGGACGACAACCACTCTGGAAACACCATATATTTT.

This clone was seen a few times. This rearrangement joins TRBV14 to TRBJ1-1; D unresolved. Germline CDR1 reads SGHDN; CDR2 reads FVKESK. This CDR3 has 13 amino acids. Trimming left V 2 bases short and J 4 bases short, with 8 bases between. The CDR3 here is CASSQQQSTEAFF. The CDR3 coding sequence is TGTGCCAGCAGCCAACAACAGAGCACTGAAGCTTTCTTT.

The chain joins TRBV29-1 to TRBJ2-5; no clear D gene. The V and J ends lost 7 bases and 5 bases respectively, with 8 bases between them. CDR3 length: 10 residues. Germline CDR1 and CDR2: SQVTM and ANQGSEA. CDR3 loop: CSAGAETQYF. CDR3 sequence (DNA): TGCAGCGCCGGAGCTGAGACCCAGTACTTC.

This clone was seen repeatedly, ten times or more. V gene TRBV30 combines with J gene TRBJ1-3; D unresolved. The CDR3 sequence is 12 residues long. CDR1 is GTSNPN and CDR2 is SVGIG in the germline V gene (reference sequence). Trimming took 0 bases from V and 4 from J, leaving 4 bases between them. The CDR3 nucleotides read TGTGCCTGGAGTGTAGCCGGAAACACCATATATTTT. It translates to CAWSVAGNTIYF.

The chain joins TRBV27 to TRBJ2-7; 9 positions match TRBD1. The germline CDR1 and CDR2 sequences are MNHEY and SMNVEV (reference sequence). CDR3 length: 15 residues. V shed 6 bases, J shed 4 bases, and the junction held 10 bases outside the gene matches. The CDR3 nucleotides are TGTGCCAGCAGAGGTCCGGGACAGGGTTGGTACGAGCAGTACTTC. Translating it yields CASRGPGQGWYEQYF.

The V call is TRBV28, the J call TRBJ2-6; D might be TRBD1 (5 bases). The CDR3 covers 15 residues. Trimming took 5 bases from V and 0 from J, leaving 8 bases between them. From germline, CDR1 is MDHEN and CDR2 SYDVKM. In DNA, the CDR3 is TGTGCCAGCAGTCCACAGGCCTCTGGGGCCAACGTCCTGACTTTC. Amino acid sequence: CASSPQASGANVLTF.

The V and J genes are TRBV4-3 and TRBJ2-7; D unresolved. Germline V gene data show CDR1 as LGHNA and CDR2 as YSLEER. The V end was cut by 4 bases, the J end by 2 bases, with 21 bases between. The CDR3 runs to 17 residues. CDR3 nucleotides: TGCGCCAGCAGCCTTCTACGGGTCGGAACACCGCCCTACGAGCAGTACTTC. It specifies CASSLLRVGTPPYEQYF.

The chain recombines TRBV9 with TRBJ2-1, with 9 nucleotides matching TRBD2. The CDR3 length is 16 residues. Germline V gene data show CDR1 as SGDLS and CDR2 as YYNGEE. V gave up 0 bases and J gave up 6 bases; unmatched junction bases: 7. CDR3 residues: CASSVASSGKSNEQFF. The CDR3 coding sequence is TGTGCCAGCAGCGTAGCGTCTAGCGGGAAATCCAATGAGCAGTTCTTC.